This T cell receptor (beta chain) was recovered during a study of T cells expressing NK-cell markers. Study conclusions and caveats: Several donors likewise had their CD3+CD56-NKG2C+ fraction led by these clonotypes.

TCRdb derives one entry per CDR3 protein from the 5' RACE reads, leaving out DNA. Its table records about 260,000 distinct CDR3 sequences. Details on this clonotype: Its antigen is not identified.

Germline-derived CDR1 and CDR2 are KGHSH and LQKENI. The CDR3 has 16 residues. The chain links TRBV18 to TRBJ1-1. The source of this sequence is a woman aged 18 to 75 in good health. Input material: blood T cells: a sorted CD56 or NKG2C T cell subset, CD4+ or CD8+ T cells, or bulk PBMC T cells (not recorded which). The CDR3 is CASSPFLGREGFEAFF.